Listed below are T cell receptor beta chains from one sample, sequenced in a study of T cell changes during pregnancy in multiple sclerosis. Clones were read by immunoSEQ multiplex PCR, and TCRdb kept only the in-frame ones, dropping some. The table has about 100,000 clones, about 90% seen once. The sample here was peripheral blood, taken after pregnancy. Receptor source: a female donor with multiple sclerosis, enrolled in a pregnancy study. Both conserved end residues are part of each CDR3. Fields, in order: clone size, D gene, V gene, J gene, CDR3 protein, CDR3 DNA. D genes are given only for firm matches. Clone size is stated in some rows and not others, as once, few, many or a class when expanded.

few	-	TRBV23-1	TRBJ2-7	CASSRRDCTSEQYF	TGCGCCAGCTCCCGGAGAGATTGTACGAGCGAGCAGTACTTC
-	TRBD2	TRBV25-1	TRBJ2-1	CASSLAGERYEQFF	TGTGCCAGCAGTTTAGCGGGGGAAAGGTATGAGCAGTTCTTC
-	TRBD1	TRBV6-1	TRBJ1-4	CASKLDRVNEKLFF	TGTGCCAGCAAGCTAGACAGGGTTAATGAAAAACTGTTTTTT
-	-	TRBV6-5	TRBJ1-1	CASRWVGGTEAFF	TGTGCCAGCAGATGGGTGGGGGGCACTGAAGCTTTCTTT
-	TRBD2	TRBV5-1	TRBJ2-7	CASSPATSGLPSYEQYF	TGCGCCAGCAGCCCAGCGACTAGCGGGTTACCCTCCTACGAGCAGTACTTC
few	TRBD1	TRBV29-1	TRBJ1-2	CSVGGDSESHYTF	TGCAGCGTTGGAGGGGACAGCGAATCCCACTACACCTTC
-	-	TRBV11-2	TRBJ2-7	CASSPDSAYEQYF	TGTGCCAGCAGCCCTGACTCCGCCTACGAGCAGTACTTC
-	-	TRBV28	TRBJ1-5	CASSPTQVFKGNQPQHF	TGTGCCAGCAGTCCGACCCAGGTCTTTAAAGGCAATCAGCCCCAGCATTTT
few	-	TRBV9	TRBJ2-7	CASSAGTPLGRVYF	TGTGCCAGCAGCGCCGGGACACCTCTGGGTAGAGTGTACTTC
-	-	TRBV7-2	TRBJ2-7	CASSLVETGEQYF	TGTGCCAGCAGCTTAGTGGAAACGGGCGAGCAGTACTTC
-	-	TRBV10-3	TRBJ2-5	CAIGSAGRETQYF	TGTGCCATCGGGTCAGCGGGCCGCGAGACCCAGTACTTC
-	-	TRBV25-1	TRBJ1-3	CASSFGQSTSGNTIYF	TGTGCCAGCAGTTTTGGACAGTCGACCTCTGGAAACACCATATATTTT
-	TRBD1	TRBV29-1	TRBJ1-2	CSVGTGNYGYTF	TGCAGCGTTGGGACAGGGAACTATGGCTACACCTTC
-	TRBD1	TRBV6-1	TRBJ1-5	CASSEEPGGGGQPQHF	TGTGCCAGCAGTGAAGAGCCTGGAGGGGGCGGTCAGCCCCAGCATTTT
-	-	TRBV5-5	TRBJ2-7	CASSLEGQTYYEQYF	TGTGCCAGCAGCTTGGAAGGACAGACATACTACGAGCAGTACTTC
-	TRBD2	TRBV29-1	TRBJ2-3	CSVATGTSGGGTQYF	TGCAGCGTCGCAACGGGGACTAGCGGGGGAGGTACGCAGTATTTT
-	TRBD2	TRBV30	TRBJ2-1	CAWVGLGSREQFF	TGTGCCTGGGTGGGACTAGGTTCGAGGGAGCAGTTCTTC
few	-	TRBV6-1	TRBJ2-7	CASSTYEQYF	TGTGCCAGCAGCACCTACGAGCAGTACTTC
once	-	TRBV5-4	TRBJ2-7	CASSLGQVYEQYF	TGTGCCAGCAGCTTGGGCCAGGTCTACGAGCAGTACTTC
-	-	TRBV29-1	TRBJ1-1	CSVHRGGTEAFF	TGCAGCGTCCATCGGGGGGGCACTGAAGCTTTCTTT
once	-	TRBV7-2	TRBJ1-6	CASSLIGGFSPLHF	TGTGCCAGCAGCTTAATTGGCGGATTCTCACCCCTCCACTTT
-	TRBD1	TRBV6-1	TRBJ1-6	CASSPGTGASPLHF	TGTGCCAGCAGTCCCGGGACAGGAGCTTCACCCCTCCACTTT
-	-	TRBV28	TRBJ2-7	CAARGKYEQYF	TGTGCCGCCCGGGGGAAATACGAGCAGTACTTC